The clone carrying this TCR beta chain was detected many times. Its antigen is not known. Arm-PCR of CDR3 regions with iRepertoire HTBI primers generated TCR beta libraries. Original handling: Throughout the samples, researchers identified roughly 57 TRBV and approximately 15 TRBJ segments. TCRdb itself ran the multiplex PCR reads through MiXCR, one entry per CDR3 protein. The V and J calls and clone size are TCRdb's, not the authors'. The sample has under 500,000 distinct CDR3 sequences; about 16% are singletons. Stated time point: newly diagnosed GD, antithyroid drugs for less than 3 months. Following extraction of RNA from PBMCs, that RNA was used to make the TCR library. These data are taken from a study of regulatory T cells in long-lasting Graves disease. General study findings and limits: The study found persistent patients shared more public clonotypes (around 2,500) than new patients (approximately 970).

V dropped 3 bases and J dropped 1 base, with 15 bases sitting between them. The CDR3 extends over 15 amino acids. The germline CDR1 and CDR2 sequences are SQVTM and ANQGSEA. These records were also assigned to another study, of T cells in Graves' hyperthyroidism and ophthalmopathy. That study adds: The patients, who ranged from 18 to 65 in age, presented with newly diagnosed hyperthyroidism lasting under 2 months. The HTBI primer set drove a first-round RT-PCR of the TCR CDR3.

The clonotype originates from a woman in her 30s with Graves disease. The chain joins TRBV29-1 to TRBJ1-1, with D uncertain. The sample consisted of peripheral blood mononuclear cells (PBMCs), taken at new diagnosis, from a patient treated with antithyroid drugs. The CDR3 spells CSVEGGRATNTEAFF. The CDR3 coding sequence is TGCAGCGTTGAGGGCGGGCGGGCGACGAACACTGAAGCTTTCTTT.